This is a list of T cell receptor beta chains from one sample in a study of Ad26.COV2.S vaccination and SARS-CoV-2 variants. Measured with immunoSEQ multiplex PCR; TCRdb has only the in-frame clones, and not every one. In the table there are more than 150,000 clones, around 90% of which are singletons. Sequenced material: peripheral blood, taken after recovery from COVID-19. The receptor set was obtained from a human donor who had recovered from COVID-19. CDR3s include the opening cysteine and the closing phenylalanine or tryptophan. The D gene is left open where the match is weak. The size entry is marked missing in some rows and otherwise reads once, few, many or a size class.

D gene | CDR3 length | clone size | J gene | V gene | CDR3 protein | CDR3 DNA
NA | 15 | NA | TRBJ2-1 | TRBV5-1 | CASSHRDSSLSEQFF | TGCGCCAGCAGCCACCGGGACTCTTCTTTAAGTGAGCAGTTCTTC
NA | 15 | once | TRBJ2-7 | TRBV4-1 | CASSQDKGGSYEQYF | TGCGCCAGCAGCCAAGATAAGGGGGGGTCCTACGAGCAGTACTTC
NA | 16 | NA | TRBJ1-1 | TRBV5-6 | CASSPWEGGVNFEAFF | TGTGCCAGCAGCCCCTGGGAGGGCGGGGTCAACTTTGAAGCTTTCTTT
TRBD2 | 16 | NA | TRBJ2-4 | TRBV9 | CASSEGLAGVGNIQYF | TGTGCCAGCAGCGAGGGACTAGCGGGAGTAGGGAACATTCAGTACTTC
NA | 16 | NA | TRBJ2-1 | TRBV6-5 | CASSYRASSSYNEQFF | TGTGCCAGCAGTTACAGAGCGTCCAGCTCCTACAATGAGCAGTTCTTC
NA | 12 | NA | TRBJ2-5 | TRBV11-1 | CASSRLFETQYF | TGTGCCAGCAGCCGTCTTTTCGAGACCCAGTACTTC
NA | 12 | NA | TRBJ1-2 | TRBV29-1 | CSVVGQSGGYTF | TGCAGCGTTGTTGGCCAGTCCGGAGGCTACACCTTC
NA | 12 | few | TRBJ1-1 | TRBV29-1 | CSVGRLNTEAFF | TGCAGCGTTGGTCGGTTGAACACTGAAGCTTTCTTT
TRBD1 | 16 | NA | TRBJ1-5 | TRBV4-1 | CASSQDEGQGYQPQHF | TGCGCCAGCAGCCAAGATGAGGGACAGGGGTATCAGCCCCAGCATTTT
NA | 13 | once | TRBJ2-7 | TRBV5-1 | CASSLDYSYEQYF | TGCGCCAGCAGCTTGGACTACTCCTACGAGCAGTACTTC
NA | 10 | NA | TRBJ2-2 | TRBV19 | CASSGMRLFF | TGTGCCAGTAGTGGTATGCGGCTGTTTTTT
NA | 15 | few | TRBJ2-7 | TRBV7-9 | CASSLEAEGSYEQYF | TGTGCCAGCAGCTTAGAAGCTGAGGGCTCCTACGAGCAGTACTTC
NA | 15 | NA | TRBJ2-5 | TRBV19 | CASSIERDIQETQYF | TGTGCCAGTAGTATAGAGCGGGACATACAAGAGACCCAGTACTTC
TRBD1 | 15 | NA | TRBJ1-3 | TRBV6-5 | CASSPDRVSGNTIYF | TGTGCCAGCAGTCCCGACAGGGTCTCTGGAAACACCATATATTTT
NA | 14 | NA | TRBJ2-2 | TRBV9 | CASSSPQGTGELFF | TGTGCCAGCAGTTCTCCCCAAGGCACCGGGGAGCTGTTTTTT
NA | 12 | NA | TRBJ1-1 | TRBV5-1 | CASSLRGFEAFF | TGCGCCAGCAGTCTCAGGGGCTTTGAAGCTTTCTTT
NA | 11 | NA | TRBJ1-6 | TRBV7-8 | CASSLDSPLHF | TGTGCCAGCAGCTTAGACTCACCCCTCCACTTT
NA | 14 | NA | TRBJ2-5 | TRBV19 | CASSFGLFQETQYF | TGTGCCAGTAGTTTCGGACTTTTCCAAGAGACCCAGTACTTC
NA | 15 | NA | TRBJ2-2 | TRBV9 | CASSVTDTNTGELFF | TGTGCCAGCAGCGTGACGGATACGAACACCGGGGAGCTGTTTTTT
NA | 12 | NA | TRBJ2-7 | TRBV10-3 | CATHGEAYEQYF | TGTGCCACTCACGGTGAAGCCTACGAGCAGTACTTC
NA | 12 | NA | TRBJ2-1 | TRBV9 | CASSPLGNEQFF | TGTGCCAGCAGCCCGCTGGGGAATGAGCAGTTCTTC
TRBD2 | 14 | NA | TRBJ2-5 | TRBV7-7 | CASSRLAGGATQYF | TGTGCTAGCAGCCGACTAGCGGGGGGGGCAACTCAGTACTTC
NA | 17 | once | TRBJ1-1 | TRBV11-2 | CASSLGSRGGRNTEAFF | TGTGCCAGCAGCTTAGGGTCGCGGGGGGGCCGGAACACTGAAGCTTTCTTT
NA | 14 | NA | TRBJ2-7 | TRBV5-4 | CASSFGGQPYEQYF | TGTGCCAGCAGCTTCGGGGGTCAGCCCTACGAGCAGTACTTC
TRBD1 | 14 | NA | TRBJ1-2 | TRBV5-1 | CASSLGGQGDGYTF | TGCGCCAGCAGCTTAGGCGGACAGGGAGATGGCTACACCTTC
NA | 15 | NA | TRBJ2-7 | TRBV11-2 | CASSLAGRADYEQYF | TGTGCCAGCAGCCTAGCCGGGCGGGCGGACTACGAGCAGTACTTC
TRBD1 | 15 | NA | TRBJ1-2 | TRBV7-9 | CASSRGQGPNYGYTF | TGTGCCAGCAGCCGAGGACAGGGACCTAACTATGGCTACACCTTC
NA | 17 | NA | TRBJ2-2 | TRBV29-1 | CSVEAEGRIRDTGELFF | TGCAGCGTTGAAGCCGAAGGCAGGATCCGCGACACCGGGGAGCTGTTTTTT
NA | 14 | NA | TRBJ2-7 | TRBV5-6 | CASSPMGNQREQYF | TGTGCCAGCAGCCCAATGGGGAATCAGCGGGAGCAGTACTTC
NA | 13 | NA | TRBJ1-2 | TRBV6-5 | CASKTPGFNGYTF | TGTGCCAGCAAAACTCCAGGGTTTAATGGCTACACCTTC
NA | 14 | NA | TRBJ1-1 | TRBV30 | CAWSVPGVNTEAFF | TGTGCCTGGAGTGTTCCAGGGGTGAACACTGAAGCTTTCTTT
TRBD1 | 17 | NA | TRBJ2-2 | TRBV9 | CASSGVGTGVVTGELFF | TGTGCCAGCAGCGGGGTCGGGACAGGGGTAGTCACCGGGGAGCTGTTTTTT
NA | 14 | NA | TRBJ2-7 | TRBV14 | CASSQWGILSEQYF | TGTGCCAGCAGCCAATGGGGTATACTATCCGAGCAGTACTTC
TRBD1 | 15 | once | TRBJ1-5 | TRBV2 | CASSAQTGRNQPQHF | TGTGCCAGCAGTGCCCAGACAGGGAGAAATCAGCCCCAGCATTTT
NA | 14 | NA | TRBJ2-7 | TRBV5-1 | CASTNPQGGREQYF | TGCGCCAGCACCAACCCCCAAGGAGGGCGCGAGCAGTACTTC
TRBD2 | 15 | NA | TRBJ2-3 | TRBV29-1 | CSFGTRSMSTDTQYF | TGCAGCTTCGGGACTAGAAGTATGAGCACAGATACGCAGTATTTT
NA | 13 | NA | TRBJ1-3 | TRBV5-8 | CASSRSSGNTIYF | TGTGCCAGCAGCCGGAGCTCTGGAAACACCATATATTTT
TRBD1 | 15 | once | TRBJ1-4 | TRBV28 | CASRGPGTGNEKLFF | TGTGCCAGCAGGGGACCCGGGACAGGAAATGAAAAACTGTTTTTT
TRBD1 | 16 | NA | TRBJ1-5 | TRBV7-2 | CASSSGQGAWNQPQHF | TGTGCCAGCAGCTCCGGACAGGGGGCTTGGAATCAGCCCCAGCATTTT
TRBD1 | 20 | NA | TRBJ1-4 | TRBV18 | CASSPMIGTGGRLWSEKLFF | TGTGCCAGCTCACCGATGATAGGGACAGGGGGCCGCTTATGGAGTGAAAAACTGTTTTTT
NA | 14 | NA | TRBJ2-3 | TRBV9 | CASSVSLSTDTQYF | TGTGCCAGCAGCGTCTCCCTGAGCACAGATACGCAGTATTTT
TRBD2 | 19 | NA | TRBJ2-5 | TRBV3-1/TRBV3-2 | CASSHYRRLAGLYQETQYF | TGTGCCAGCAGCCACTACCGGAGACTAGCGGGTCTATACCAAGAGACCCAGTACTTC
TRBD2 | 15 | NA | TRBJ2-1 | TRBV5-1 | CASRERGVYYNEQFF | TGCGCCAGCAGGGAGCGGGGGGTTTACTACAATGAGCAGTTCTTC
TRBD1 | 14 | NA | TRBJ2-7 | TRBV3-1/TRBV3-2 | CASSQGTGGYEQYF | TGTGCCAGCAGCCAAGGAACAGGGGGGTACGAGCAGTACTTC
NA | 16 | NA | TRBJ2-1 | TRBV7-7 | CASSLAHNPGDGEQFF | TGTGCCAGCAGCTTAGCGCATAATCCGGGAGACGGTGAGCAGTTCTTC